The 5 T cell receptor beta chains below were found in one sample sequenced in a study of T cells expressing NK-cell markers. After re-calling the 5' RACE reads, TCRdb lists one entry per CDR3 protein, DNA absent. This repertoire includes 140,000 or so distinct CDR3 sequences. What was sequenced was blood T cells: a sorted CD56 or NKG2C T cell subset, CD4+ or CD8+ T cells, or bulk PBMC T cells (not recorded which). All receptors come from a man aged 18 to 29 in good health.

The rearrangement uses TRBV7-9 and TRBJ1-2. This CDR3 spans 13 amino acids. Germline V gives CDR1 SEHNR, CDR2 FQNEAQ (reference sequence). The CDR3 is CASSLSDDDGYTF.

The CDR3 is CSARDSIPSGANVLTF. J is TRBJ2-6 and V is TRBV20-1. The CDR3 loop spans 16 amino acids. Germline CDR1 DFQATT, CDR2 SNEGSKA (reference sequence).

This chain links TRBV4-1 with TRBJ1-1; the TCRdb call, TRBD1, lacks DNA for checking. Germline values: CDR1 MGHRA, CDR2 YSYEKL. CDR3 size: 11 residues. CDR3 protein: CASSQGQEAFF.

The genes are TRBV30 and TRBJ2-1; TCRdb calls TRBD2, which cannot be checked without DNA. The CDR3 has 15 residues. Germline V CDR1 and CDR2: GTSNPN, SVGIG (reference sequence). This chain's CDR3 is CAWSDGTSGRDEQFF. Full variable domain (rest looked up from reference TRBV30 and TRBJ2-1): SQTIHQWPATLVQPVGSPLSLECTVEGTSNPNLYWYRQAAGRGLQLLFYSVGIGQISSEVPQNLSASRPQDRQFILSSKKLLLSDSGFYLCAWSDGTSGRDEQFFGPGTRLTVL.

The chain joins TRBV20-1 to TRBJ1-5; TCRdb selects TRBD1, and the lack of DNA leaves this call unchecked. The CDR3 has 15 amino acids. Germline loops: CDR1 DFQATT, CDR2 SNEGSKA (reference sequence). The CDR3 spells CSARRPGQGDQPQHF.